The text below deals with one T cell receptor (beta chain). As yet, its antigen is unknown. Clones were sequenced by immunoSEQ multiplex PCR, and TCRdb holds only the in-frame ones, with some missing. The sample holds around 690,000 clones, 90% seen once. The data stem from a study of shared clonotypes between healthy human individuals. About the research overall: The donors, two women and a few men, were aged 18 to 49. There were three CD4 naive, three CD4 memory, two CD8 naive and one CD8 memory plates per donor. Study findings and constraints: The generation probabilities recorded for non-shared clonotypes fell below those of clonotypes shared by all four donors.

The donors were adults (healthy and HIV-negative) with no recent acute infections or vaccinations. Germline CDR1 KGHSY, CDR2 FQNENV. The V gene lost 2 bases and the J gene lost 5 bases, with 13 bases spanning the gap. The CDR3 is 14 amino acids. This TCR was recovered from a man aged 18 to 29 in good health. Some clones in this sample may be carry-over from other donors' samples. Sequencing was carried out using memory CD8+ T cells from PBMCs. The subset here: CD45RO+ cells pooled with CCR7-negative TemRA cells. The V gene is TRBV16, the J gene TRBJ2-7; tentative D call: TRBD2 (5 bases). The CDR3 sequence is CASSQRGFRDEQYF. The DNA of the CDR3 is TGTGCCAGCAGCCAACGAGGGTTTAGGGACGAGCAGTACTTC. Looking up the rest from reference TRBV16 and TRBJ2-7 gives the full variable domain: GEEVAQTPKHLVRGEGQKAKLYCAPIKGHSYVFWYQQVLKNEFKFLISFQNENVFDETGMPKERFSAKCLPNSPCSLEIQATKLEDSAVYFCASSQRGFRDEQYFGPGTRLTVT.